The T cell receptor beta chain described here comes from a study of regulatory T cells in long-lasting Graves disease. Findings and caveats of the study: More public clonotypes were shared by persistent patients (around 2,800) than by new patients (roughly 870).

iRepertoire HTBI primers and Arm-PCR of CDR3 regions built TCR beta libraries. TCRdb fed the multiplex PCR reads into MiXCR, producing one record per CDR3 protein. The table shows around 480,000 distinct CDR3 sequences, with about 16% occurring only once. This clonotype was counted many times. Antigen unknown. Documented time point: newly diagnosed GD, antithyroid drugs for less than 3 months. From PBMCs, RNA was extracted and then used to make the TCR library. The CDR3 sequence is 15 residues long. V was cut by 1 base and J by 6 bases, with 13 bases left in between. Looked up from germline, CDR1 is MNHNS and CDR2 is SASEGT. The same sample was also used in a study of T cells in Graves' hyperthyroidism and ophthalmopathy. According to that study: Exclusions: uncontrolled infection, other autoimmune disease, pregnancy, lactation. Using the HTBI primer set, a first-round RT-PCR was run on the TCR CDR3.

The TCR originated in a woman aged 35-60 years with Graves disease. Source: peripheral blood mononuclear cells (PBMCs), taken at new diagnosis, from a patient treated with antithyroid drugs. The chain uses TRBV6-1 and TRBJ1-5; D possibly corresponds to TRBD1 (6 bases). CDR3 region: CASSEGQAQSQPQHF. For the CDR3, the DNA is TGTGCCAGCAGTGAAGGACAGGCCCAAAGTCAGCCCCAGCATTTT.